This TCR beta chain was retrieved from a study of Ad26.COV2.S vaccination and SARS-CoV-2 variants. Looking at the study overall: COV1001, an Ad26.COV2.S trial, supplied this vaccine-arm donor.

Described treatment: roughly 18 received Ad26.COV2.S at low or high dose, single or two shots; five or six received placebo; per-sample allocation not given. Sampling took place 63 days after the first vaccine or placebo injection. Concerning this clone: Antigen specificity is unknown.

V shed 8 bases and J shed 3 bases, with 11 bases lying between them. Per germline, CDR1 SNHLY and CDR2 FYNNEI. The CDR3 is 13 amino acids. Libraries were prepared by immunoSEQ multiplex PCR; TCRdb keeps only in-frame clonotypes and omits some of them. The table shows some 340,000 clones, with about 85% occurring only once. Study-wide findings and caveats: The analyses of TCR breadth and depth may have understated the size of total T cell responses.

This TCR was sampled from a person between 18 and 60 years old who received the Ad26.COV2.S COVID-19 vaccine or a placebo. V is TRBV2 and J is TRBJ2-1; D may be TRBD1 (6 bases). This material consisted of peripheral blood, taken in a trial of Ad26.COV2.S vaccine versus placebo. The CDR3 DNA reads TGTGCCAGCTCAGGGGCTTTCTACAATGAGCAGTTCTTC. This gives the protein CASSGAFYNEQFF. Full variable domain (outside the CDR3, taken from reference TRBV2 and TRBJ2-1): EPEVTQTPSHQVTQMGQEVILRCVPISNHLYFYWYRQILGQKVEFLVSFYNNEISEKSEIFDDQFSVERPDGSNFTLKIRSTKLEDSAMYFCASSGAFYNEQFFGPGTRLTVL.